This TCR beta chain was obtained from a study of T cells in Graves' hyperthyroidism and ophthalmopathy. Hyperthyroidism had been newly diagnosed in patients aged 18 to 65, and its duration was under 2 months. It was RNA transcripts that yielded the amplified TCR beta CDR3 regions. When the TCR CDR3 underwent first-round RT-PCR, the HTBI primer set was used. In TCRdb, the multiplex PCR reads were re-called with MiXCR into one record per CDR3 protein. Among 350,000 to 400,000 distinct CDR3 sequences listed, 15% were seen once. This clonotype appeared many times. Its antigen is as yet unknown. Findings and limits, study-wide: A model using 13 V-J features told ophthalmopathy apart from stable hyperthyroidism.

The sample consisted of blood. The origin of this receptor is a woman in her twenties or thirties with Graves' hyperthyroidism.

CDR3 loop: CSARPLAGASDTQYF. The CDR3 coding sequence is TGCAGTGCTAGACCTCTAGCGGGAGCTTCAGATACGCAGTATTTT. The chain carries TRBV20-1 and TRBJ2-3, with 10 nucleotides matching TRBD2. Losses at the gene ends were 2 bases for V and 4 bases for J; bases not matched to a gene: 6. The CDR3 is 15 residues long. Per the germline V gene, CDR1 is DFQATT and CDR2 is SNEGSKA (reference sequence).